Listed here is a single T cell receptor beta chain. Its cognate antigen is unknown. These data originate in a study of regulatory T cells in long-lasting Graves disease. Study results and caveats: The study found TRBV28, TRBJ1-2 and TRBJ2-5 favored in persistent disease.

This sample's time point: newly diagnosed GD, antithyroid drugs for less than 3 months. Extracted RNA from PBMCs served as the source of the TCR library. Germline assignment: CDR1 MNHEY and CDR2 SVGEGT. There are 17 residues in the CDR3. With 0 bases removed from V and 0 bases from J, the gap between germline ends came to 12 bases. The TCR beta library used iRepertoire HTBI primers with Arm-PCR amplification of CDR3. Using its own MiXCR run on the multiplex PCR reads, TCRdb lists one record per CDR3 protein. The sample has fewer than 550,000 distinct CDR3 sequences; around 16% are singletons. The same specimen was also included in a second study, on T cells in Graves' hyperthyroidism and ophthalmopathy. This second report adds: A model of 13 V-J pairs discriminated ophthalmopathy from stable hyperthyroidism.

This chain links TRBV6-2 or TRBV6-3 with TRBJ2-4; D is unresolved. This clonotype was sampled from a woman aged 40 to 65 with Graves disease. The sequences come from peripheral blood mononuclear cells (PBMCs), collected at new diagnosis, from a patient treated with antithyroid drugs. CDR3 amino acids: CASSYSIKRLAKNIQYF. DNA of the CDR3: TGTGCCAGCAGTTACTCGATAAAGAGATTAGCCAAAAACATTCAGTACTTC.